Given below is one T cell receptor beta chain in context. Its antigen remains unidentified. V lost 11 bases, J lost 2 bases, and 12 bases lay in between. The CDR3 runs to 13 residues. Germline V gene sequence: CDR1 LNHDA, CDR2 SQIVND (reference sequence). The data belong to a study of cytomegalovirus exposure and HLA in healthy donors. General observations from the study: Whilst most TCR sequences proved rare, a subset of public TCRs occurred across many donors. More than 150 TCR beta chains were listed as cytomegalovirus-associated. In vitro work confirmed that three CMV-associated chains recognize CMV antigens.

The assay was immunoSEQ multiplex PCR, and TCRdb's table has in-frame clones only and misses some. The table includes roughly 110,000 clones, about 87% detected once. The V gene is TRBV19, the J gene TRBJ1-4; D might be TRBD1 (5 bases). Material for sequencing was PBMCs. The sequence was obtained from a young woman in good health and CMV-seropositive. The DNA for the CDR3 is TGTGCCGCTAGGGGACTTACTAATGAAAAACTGTTTTTT. It yields the protein CAARGLTNEKLFF.